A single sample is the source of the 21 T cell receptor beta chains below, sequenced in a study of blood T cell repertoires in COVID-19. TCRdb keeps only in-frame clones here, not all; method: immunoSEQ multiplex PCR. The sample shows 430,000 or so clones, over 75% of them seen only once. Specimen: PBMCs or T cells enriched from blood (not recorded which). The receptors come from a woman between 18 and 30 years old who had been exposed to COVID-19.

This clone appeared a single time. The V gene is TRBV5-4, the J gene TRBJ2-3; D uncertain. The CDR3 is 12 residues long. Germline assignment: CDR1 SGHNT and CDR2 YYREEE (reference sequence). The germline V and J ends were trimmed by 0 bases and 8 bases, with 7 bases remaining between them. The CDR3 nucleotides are TGTGCCAGCAGCTTGGGGAGTGGTACGCAGTATTTT. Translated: CASSLGSGTQYF.

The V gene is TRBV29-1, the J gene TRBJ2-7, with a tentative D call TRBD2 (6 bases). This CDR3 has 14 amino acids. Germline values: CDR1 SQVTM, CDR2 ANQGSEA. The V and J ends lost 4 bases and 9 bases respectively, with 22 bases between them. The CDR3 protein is CSVAGDFPRQGQYF. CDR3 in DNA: TGCAGCGTTGCGGGGGACTTCCCACGGCAGGGGCAGTACTTC.

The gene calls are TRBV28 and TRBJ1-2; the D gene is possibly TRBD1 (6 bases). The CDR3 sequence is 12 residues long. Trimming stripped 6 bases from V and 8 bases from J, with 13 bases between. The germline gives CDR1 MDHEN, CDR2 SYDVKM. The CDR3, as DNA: TGTGCCAGCAGCTTCGCACAGGGCGGCTACACCTTC. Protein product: CASSFAQGGYTF.

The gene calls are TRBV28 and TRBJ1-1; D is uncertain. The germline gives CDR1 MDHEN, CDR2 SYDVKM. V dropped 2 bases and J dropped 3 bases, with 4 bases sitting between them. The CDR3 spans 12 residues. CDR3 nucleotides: TGTGCCAGCAGTTTACGGTACACTGAAGCTTTCTTT. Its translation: CASSLRYTEAFF.

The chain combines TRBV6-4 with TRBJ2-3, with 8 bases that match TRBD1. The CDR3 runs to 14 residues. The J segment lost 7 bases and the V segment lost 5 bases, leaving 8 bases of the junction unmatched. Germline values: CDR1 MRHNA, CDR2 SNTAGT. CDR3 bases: TGTGCCAGCAGTCCGGACAGGGAGAAATATACGCAGTATTTT. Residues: CASSPDREKYTQYF.

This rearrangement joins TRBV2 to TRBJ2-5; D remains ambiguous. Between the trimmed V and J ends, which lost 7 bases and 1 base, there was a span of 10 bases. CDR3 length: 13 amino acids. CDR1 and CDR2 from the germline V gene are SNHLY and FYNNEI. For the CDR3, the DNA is TGTGCCAGCAACGCCGAGGTCCAAGAGACCCAGTACTTC. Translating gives CASNAEVQETQYF.

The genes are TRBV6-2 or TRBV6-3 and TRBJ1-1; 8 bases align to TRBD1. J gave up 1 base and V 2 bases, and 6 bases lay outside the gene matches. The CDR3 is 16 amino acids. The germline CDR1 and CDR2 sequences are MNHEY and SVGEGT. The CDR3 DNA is TGTGCCAGCAGTTACGTTACAGGGGGTCCGAACACTGAAGCTTTCTTT. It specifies CASSYVTGGPNTEAFF.

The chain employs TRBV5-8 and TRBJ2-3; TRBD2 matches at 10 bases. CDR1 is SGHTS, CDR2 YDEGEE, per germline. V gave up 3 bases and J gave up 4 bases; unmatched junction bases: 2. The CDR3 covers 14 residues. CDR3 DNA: TGTGCCAGCAGCTCGGGACTAGCGTCAGATACGCAGTATTTT. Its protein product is CASSSGLASDTQYF. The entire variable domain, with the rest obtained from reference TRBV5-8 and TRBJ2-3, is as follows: EAGVTQSPTHLIKTRGQQATLRCSPISGHTSVYWYQQALGLGLQFLLWYDEGEERNRGNFPPRFSGRQFPNYSSELNVNALELEDSALYLCASSSGLASDTQYFGPGTRLTVL.

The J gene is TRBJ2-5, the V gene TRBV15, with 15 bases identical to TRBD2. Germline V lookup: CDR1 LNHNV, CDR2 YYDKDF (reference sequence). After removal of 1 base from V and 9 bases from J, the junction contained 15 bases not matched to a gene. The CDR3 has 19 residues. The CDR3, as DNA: TGTGCCACCAGCAGAGGCCTCGTGGGACTAGCGGGAGGCCGTATGGCCCAGTACTTC. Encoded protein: CATSRGLVGLAGGRMAQYF.

The CDR3: CASSLSSGLSTHEQYF. The CDR3 region has the DNA TGTGCCAGCAGCTTAAGCTCAGGGCTTTCCACCCACGAGCAGTACTTC. This chain connects TRBV7-2 to TRBJ2-7; possible D gene TRBD1, 5 bases. V dropped 2 bases and J dropped 5 bases, with 19 bases sitting between them. This CDR3 is built from 16 residues. The germline V gene has CDR1 SGHTA and CDR2 FQGNSA.

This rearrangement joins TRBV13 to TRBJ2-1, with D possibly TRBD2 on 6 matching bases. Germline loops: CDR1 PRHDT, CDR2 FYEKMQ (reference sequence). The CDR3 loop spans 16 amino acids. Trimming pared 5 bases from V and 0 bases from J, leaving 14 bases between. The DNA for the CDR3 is TGTGCCAGCAGCCAGCAGGCGGGATTCTCCTACAATGAGCAGTTCTTC. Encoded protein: CASSQQAGFSYNEQFF.

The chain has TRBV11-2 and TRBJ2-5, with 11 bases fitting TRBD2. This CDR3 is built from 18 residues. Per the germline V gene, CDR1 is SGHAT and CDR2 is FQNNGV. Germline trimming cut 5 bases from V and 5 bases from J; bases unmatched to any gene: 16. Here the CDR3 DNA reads TGTGCCAGCAGCGCCCCCTCCGGGACTAGCGGATGGTGGGAGACCCAGTACTTC. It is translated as CASSAPSGTSGWWETQYF.

The chain's CDR3 is CASTQGGAEAFF. The DNA for the CDR3 is TGTGCCAGCACACAGGGTGGCGCTGAAGCTTTCTTT. This chain joins TRBV11-2 and TRBJ1-1; TRBD1 might be the D (6 bases). In germline, CDR1 is SGHAT, CDR2 FQNNGV. The CDR3 length is 12 residues. Trimming shortened V by 7 bases and J by 6 bases, and 12 bases separated the two germline ends. Full variable domain (remainder filled in from reference TRBV11-2 and TRBJ1-1): EAGVAQSPRYKIIEKRQSVAFWCNPISGHATLYWYQQILGQGPKLLIQFQNNGVVDDSQLPKDRFSAERLKGVDSTLKIQPAKLEDSAVYLCASTQGGAEAFFGQGTRLTVV.

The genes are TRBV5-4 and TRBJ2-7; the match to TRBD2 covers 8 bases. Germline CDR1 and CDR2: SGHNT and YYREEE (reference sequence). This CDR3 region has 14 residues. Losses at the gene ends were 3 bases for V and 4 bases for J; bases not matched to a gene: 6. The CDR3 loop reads CASSSGRGGYEQYF. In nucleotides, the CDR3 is TGTGCCAGCAGCTCAGGCCGCGGGGGGTACGAGCAGTACTTC.

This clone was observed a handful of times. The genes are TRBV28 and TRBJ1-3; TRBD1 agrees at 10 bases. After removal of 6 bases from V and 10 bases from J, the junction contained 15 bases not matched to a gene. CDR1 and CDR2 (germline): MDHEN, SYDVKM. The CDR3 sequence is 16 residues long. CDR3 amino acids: CASSRKDRGRVSTIYF. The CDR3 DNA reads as TGTGCCAGCAGCAGGAAAGACAGGGGGCGCGTATCTACCATATATTTT.

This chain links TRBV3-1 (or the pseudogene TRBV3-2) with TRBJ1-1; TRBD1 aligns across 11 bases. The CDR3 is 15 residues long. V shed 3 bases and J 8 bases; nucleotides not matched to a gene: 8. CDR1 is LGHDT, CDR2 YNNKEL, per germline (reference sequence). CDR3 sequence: CASSQIGQGAEEAFF. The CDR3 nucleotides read TGTGCCAGCAGCCAGATAGGACAGGGGGCCGAGGAAGCTTTCTTT.

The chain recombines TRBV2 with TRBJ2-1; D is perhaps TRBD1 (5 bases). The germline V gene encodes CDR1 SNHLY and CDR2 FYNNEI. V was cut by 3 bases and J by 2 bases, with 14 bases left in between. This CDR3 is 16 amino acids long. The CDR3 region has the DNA TGTGCCAGCAGTGATTCGGGCAGGGTAGCCTACAATGAGCAGTTCTTC. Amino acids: CASSDSGRVAYNEQFF. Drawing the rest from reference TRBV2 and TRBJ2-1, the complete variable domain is EPEVTQTPSHQVTQMGQEVILRCVPISNHLYFYWYRQILGQKVEFLVSFYNNEISEKSEIFDDQFSVERPDGSNFTLKIRSTKLEDSAMYFCASSDSGRVAYNEQFFGPGTRLTVL.

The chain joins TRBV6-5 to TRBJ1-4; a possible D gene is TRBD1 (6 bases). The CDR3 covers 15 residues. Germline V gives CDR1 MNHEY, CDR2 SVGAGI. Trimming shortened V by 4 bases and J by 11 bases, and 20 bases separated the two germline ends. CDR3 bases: TGTGCCAGCAGTTCCCAGGACAGCCCAATGAGGAAACTGTTTTTT. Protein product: CASSSQDSPMRKLFF.

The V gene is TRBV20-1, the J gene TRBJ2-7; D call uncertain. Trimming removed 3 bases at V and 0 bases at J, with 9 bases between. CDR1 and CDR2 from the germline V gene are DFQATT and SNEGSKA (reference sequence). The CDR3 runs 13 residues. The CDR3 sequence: CSASDLSSYEQYF. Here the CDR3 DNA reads TGCAGTGCTAGTGATCTCAGCTCCTACGAGCAGTACTTC.

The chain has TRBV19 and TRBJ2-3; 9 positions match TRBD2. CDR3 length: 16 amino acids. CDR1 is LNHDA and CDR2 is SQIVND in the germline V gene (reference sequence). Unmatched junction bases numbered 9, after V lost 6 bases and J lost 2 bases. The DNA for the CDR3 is TGTGCCAGTAGCTCGAGCGGGGGGCCCCCCACAGATACGCAGTATTTT. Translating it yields CASSSSGGPPTDTQYF. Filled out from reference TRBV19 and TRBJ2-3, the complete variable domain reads DGGITQSPKYLFRKEGQNVTLSCEQNLNHDAMYWYRQDPGQGLRLIYYSQIVNDFQKGDIAEGYSVSREKKESFPLTVTSAQKNPTAFYLCASSSSGGPPTDTQYFGPGTRLTVL.

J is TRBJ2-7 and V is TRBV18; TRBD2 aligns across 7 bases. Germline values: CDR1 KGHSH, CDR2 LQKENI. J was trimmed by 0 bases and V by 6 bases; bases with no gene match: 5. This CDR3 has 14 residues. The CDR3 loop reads CASSHGGSSYEQYF. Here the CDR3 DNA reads TGTGCCAGCTCCCACGGGGGGAGCTCCTACGAGCAGTACTTC.